The 7 T cell receptor beta chains reported below all come from one sample, sequenced in a study of T cell responses to AZD1222 COVID-19 vaccine. TCRdb's copy holds only in-frame clones and misses some; the assay was immunoSEQ multiplex PCR. The sample carries some 100,000 clones, roughly 90% recorded once. Material: peripheral blood, obtained on day 0 of AZD1222 vaccination. These receptors were obtained from an adult in good health.

The chain joins TRBV7-9 to TRBJ1-6; the match to TRBD1 covers 7 bases. CDR3 length: 17 residues. V lost 5 bases to trimming and J lost 0 bases; unmatched junction nucleotides: 7. Germline loops: CDR1 SEHNR, CDR2 FQNEAQ (reference sequence). DNA for the CDR3: TGTGCCAGCAGCAGCTCACAGGGGAGCTCCTATAATTCACCCCTCCACTTT. It encodes CASSSSQGSSYNSPLHF.

The rearrangement links TRBV4-1 to TRBJ2-3; 8 nucleotides line up with TRBD1. The CDR3 loop spans 16 amino acids. Germline V gives CDR1 MGHRA, CDR2 YSYEKL. Trimming cost V 5 bases and J 6 bases; bases outside gene matches: 13. The CDR3, as DNA: TGCGCCAGCAGCACACATCCTGGACAGGGACGGGATACGCAGTATTTT. This gives the protein CASSTHPGQGRDTQYF.

CDR3 nucleotide sequence: TGTGCCAGCAGTTCCGGGGTCGATGGCTACACCTTC. Protein product: CASSSGVDGYTF. The chain carries TRBV28 and TRBJ1-2, with no clear D. V lost 4 bases and J lost 6, with 9 bases in between. The germline CDR1 and CDR2 sequences are MDHEN and SYDVKM. This CDR3 comprises 12 residues.

This clone was recorded once. The chain is built from TRBV28 and TRBJ2-3; D not certain. CDR1 MDHEN and CDR2 SYDVKM come from the germline V gene. V dropped 4 bases and J dropped 0 bases, with 8 bases sitting between them. This CDR3 is 14 amino acids long. The CDR3 sequence is CASSSTASTDTQYF. The CDR3 nucleotides read TGTGCCAGCAGTTCCACCGCTAGCACAGATACGCAGTATTTT.

V gene TRBV24-1 combines with J gene TRBJ2-7; 8 nucleotides align to TRBD1. The CDR3 has 14 residues. The germline CDR1 and CDR2 sequences are KGHDR and SFDVKD. V lost 9 bases and J lost 2; bases outside the gene matches: 8. Here the CDR3 reads CATAGTGDTYEQYF. CDR3 nucleotides: TGTGCCACCGCCGGGACAGGCGACACCTACGAGCAGTACTTC.

V and J are TRBV2 and TRBJ1-1, with 10 bases matching TRBD1. With V trimmed by 10 bases and J by 4 bases, 9 bases remained unmatched. Germline lookup yields CDR1 SNHLY and CDR2 FYNNEI. The CDR3 length is 14 residues. The CDR3 DNA sequence: TGTGCCACCCACCTCCGGGACAGGGGCACTGAAGCTTTCTTT. Its protein is CATHLRDRGTEAFF.

The rearrangement uses TRBV19 and TRBJ2-6; TRBD1 matches at 7 bases. The CDR3 has 14 amino acids. The germline V gene encodes CDR1 LNHDA and CDR2 SQIVND (reference sequence). Trimming removed 10 bases from V and 4 bases from J; junction bases left unmatched: 7. The CDR3 region has the DNA TGTGCCACCAAGGGGGCGCTCGGGGCCAACGTCCTGACTTTC. Translated, it gives CATKGALGANVLTF.